These 15 T cell receptor beta chains came from one sample sequenced in a study of control samples from healthy donors and cancer patients. Profiled with immunoSEQ multiplex PCR; TCRdb holds only in-frame clones, not every one. Here the sample table reports around 190,000 clones. Sequences were obtained from blood. The receptors come from a woman in her thirties in good health.

The CDR3 DNA is TGTGCCACCAGTGATTTTCTGGGGTCCGGGACAGATACGCAGTATTTT. Its protein is CATSDFLGSGTDTQYF. This chain joins TRBV24-1 and TRBJ2-3; D gene unclear. Germline V gives CDR1 KGHDR, CDR2 SFDVKD. This CDR3 has 16 amino acids. V dropped 1 base and J dropped 3 bases, with 13 bases sitting between them.

The chain combines TRBV5-1 with TRBJ2-1; D uncertain. This CDR3 is 14 amino acids long. V was pared by 2 bases and J by 10 bases, with 16 bases between. The germline V gene encodes CDR1 SGHRS and CDR2 YFSETQ. The DNA of the CDR3 is TGCGCCAGCAGCTTAAAGGAACCCAGATTAGAGCAGTTCTTC. Amino acid sequence: CASSLKEPRLEQFF.

V is TRBV19 and J is TRBJ1-1, with no clear D. V lost 1 base and J 5 bases, leaving 8 bases between the germline ends. The CDR3 is made up of 13 amino acids. The germline gives CDR1 LNHDA, CDR2 SQIVND (reference sequence). The CDR3 region is CASSIVGRTEAFF. The CDR3 coding sequence is TGTGCCAGTAGTATAGTAGGCAGGACTGAAGCTTTCTTT. Full variable domain (remainder filled in from reference TRBV19 and TRBJ1-1): DGGITQSPKYLFRKEGQNVTLSCEQNLNHDAMYWYRQDPGQGLRLIYYSQIVNDFQKGDIAEGYSVSREKKESFPLTVTSAQKNPTAFYLCASSIVGRTEAFFGQGTRLTVV.

The rearrangement links TRBV9 to TRBJ1-3; D possibly corresponds to TRBD1 (5 bases). Germline V lookup: CDR1 SGDLS, CDR2 YYNGEE. The CDR3 extends over 15 amino acids. Trimming stripped 4 bases from V and 1 base from J, with 12 bases between. CDR3 region: CASSTGRGSGNTIYF. DNA of the CDR3: TGTGCCAGCAGCACCGGGAGGGGATCTGGAAACACCATATATTTT.

The chain combines TRBV28 with TRBJ2-7, with D possibly called TRBD1 or TRBD2 (5 bases each). CDR3 length: 16 amino acids. Germline V gene sequence: CDR1 MDHEN, CDR2 SYDVKM. V lost 8 bases, J lost 1 base, and 21 bases lay in between. CDR3 in DNA: TGTGCCAGCCGATTTCCGTCCGGGACGGCTTCCTACGAGCAGTACTTC. This translates into CASRFPSGTASYEQYF.

The V and J genes are TRBV5-4 and TRBJ2-7, with a possible D match to TRBD2 (5 bases). This CDR3 contains 16 residues. The V gene's germline CDR1 is SGHNT and CDR2 YYREEE (reference sequence). Trimming left V 1 base short and J 0 bases short, with 14 bases between. The CDR3 loop is CASSLNLLGVSYEQYF. The DNA of the CDR3 is TGTGCCAGCAGCTTGAATTTATTGGGAGTCTCCTACGAGCAGTACTTC.

The chain is built from TRBV6-5 and TRBJ1-1; maybe TRBD1 (5 bases). Germline-derived CDR1 and CDR2 are MNHEY and SVGAGI. Trimming took 2 bases from V and 5 from J, leaving 9 bases between them. This CDR3 comprises 13 residues. DNA for the CDR3: TGTGCCAGCAGTTACATTAAGGGGACTGAAGCTTTCTTT. It codes for CASSYIKGTEAFF.

This sequence joins TRBV23-1 and TRBJ2-3, with D tentatively TRBD1 (5 bases). TRBV23-1 is sorted into the ORF group, with uncertain function. The V end lost 2 bases, the J end lost 0 bases, and 21 bases lay between the germline ends. This CDR3 contains 19 residues. Written as DNA, the CDR3 is TGCGCCAGCAGTCAACGACCCGTCCGCAGGGTTACTAGCACAGATACGCAGTATTTT. Translated: CASSQRPVRRVTSTDTQYF.

The chain is built from TRBV5-1 and TRBJ1-2; D might be TRBD1 (5 bases). The germline V gene encodes CDR1 SGHRS and CDR2 YFSETQ. The CDR3 spans 14 residues. The V end was cut by 2 bases, the J end by 4 bases, with 12 bases between. The CDR3 DNA sequence: TGCGCCAGCAGCTTAGAGGGGCCATTCTATGGCTACACCTTC. It codes for CASSLEGPFYGYTF.

V gene TRBV29-1 combines with J gene TRBJ1-1, with D hard to call. The germline V gene encodes CDR1 SQVTM and CDR2 ANQGSEA. The CDR3 contains 13 residues. Trimming pared 7 bases from V and 1 base from J, leaving 13 bases between. The CDR3 sequence: CSGNPKQNTEAFF. The CDR3 nucleotides are TGCAGCGGGAACCCGAAGCAGAACACTGAAGCTTTCTTT.

The V gene is TRBV6-5, the J gene TRBJ1-1, with D possibly matching TRBD1 (5 bases). Germline V gene lookup returns CDR1 MNHEY and CDR2 SVGAGI. Deletions cut 0 bases from V and 1 base from J, with 9 bases between. CDR3 length: 15 residues. For the CDR3, the DNA is TGTGCCAGCAGTTACTCGGCGGGGGGGAACACTGAAGCTTTCTTT. This codes for CASSYSAGGNTEAFF.

The chain has TRBV27 and TRBJ1-2; D not resolved. Trimming pared 3 bases from V and 4 bases from J, leaving 21 bases between. Germline V CDR1 and CDR2: MNHEY, SMNVEV (reference sequence). CDR3 length: 17 amino acids. Here the CDR3 DNA reads TGTGCCAGCAGTTTGGCGGCGAATGGGGTTATGTCCTATGGCTACACCTTC. Amino acid sequence: CASSLAANGVMSYGYTF.

The chain links TRBV7-9 to TRBJ2-7; 10 nucleotides line up with TRBD1. CDR1 and CDR2 (germline): SEHNR, FQNEAQ (reference sequence). The CDR3 runs 17 residues. V shed 10 bases, J shed 6 bases, and the junction held 21 bases outside the gene matches. Here the CDR3 DNA reads TGTGCCACAAAGGCACCCGGGGGAGACAGGGGGCCTACCGAGCAGTACTTC. Translation: CATKAPGGDRGPTEQYF.

V usage is TRBV7-9 and J usage is TRBJ1-4, with D uncertain. Per the germline V gene, CDR1 is SEHNR and CDR2 is FQNEAQ (reference sequence). The CDR3 loop spans 16 amino acids. V dropped 5 bases and J dropped 0 bases, with 13 bases sitting between them. The CDR3 DNA reads as TGTGCCAGCAGCCAAACGGCGTCTGCAACTAATGAAAAACTGTTTTTT. Protein: CASSQTASATNEKLFF.

A note on this clone: Distinct nucleotide sequences in the sample also encode this CDR3. Written as DNA, the CDR3 is TGTGCCAGCAGTTTAGGGGGAAACACCATATATTTT. Translating gives CASSLGGNTIYF. This sequence joins TRBV12-3 or TRBV12-4 and TRBJ1-3; D call uncertain. V was pared by 1 base and J by 4 bases, with 2 bases between. The CDR3 spans 12 residues.